The 17 T cell receptor beta chains presented below share a single source sample, sequenced in a study of blood T cell repertoires in COVID-19 (dated by TCRdb to the early 2020s). Library construction relied on the immunoSEQ multiplex PCR assay. Not all clones reach the TCRdb copy of this immuneACCESS table, which keeps in-frame sequences only. Checked studies attribute under half of the gap to unresolved V genes and leave the rest unexplained. The sample records about 290,000 clones, around 86% of which are singletons. About 1.7% of the sample rests with the top ten. The sequencing input was PBMCs or T cells enriched from blood (not recorded which). All receptors come from a middle-aged woman who had recovered from COVID-19.

The chain combines TRBV7-9 with TRBJ2-3; D is ambiguous. The CDR3 has 13 residues. The germline CDR1 and CDR2 sequences are SEHNR and FQNEAQ (reference sequence). Trimming left V 3 bases short and J 4 bases short, with 8 bases between. CDR3 nucleotides: TGTGCCAGCAGCTTCCAGCAGGCAGATACGCAGTATTTT. It translates to CASSFQQADTQYF.

The chain has TRBV9 and TRBJ1-3; 10 nucleotides line up with TRBD1. The CDR3 length is 15 residues. V shed 4 bases, J shed 4 bases, and the junction held 5 bases outside the gene matches. Germline V gene sequence: CDR1 SGDLS, CDR2 YYNGEE. CDR3 DNA sequence: TGTGCCAGCAGCCCAGGGACAGGGGTCGGAAACACCATATATTTT. Translated: CASSPGTGVGNTIYF.

The genes are TRBV24-1 and TRBJ2-3, with a tentative D call TRBD1 (5 bases). The CDR3 is 16 amino acids. V was cut by 4 bases and J by 0 bases, with 13 bases left in between. Per germline, CDR1 KGHDR and CDR2 SFDVKD. CDR3: CATSDQDSSSTDTQYF. The CDR3 DNA reads TGTGCCACCAGTGACCAAGACAGTTCTAGCACAGATACGCAGTATTTT.

For this clone: Additional DNA sequences in this sample encode the identical CDR3. The rearrangement joins TRBV18 to TRBJ2-1; D is undetermined. V dropped 6 bases and J dropped 6 bases, with 12 bases sitting between them. Per germline, CDR1 KGHSH and CDR2 LQKENI. The CDR3 spans 13 residues. The CDR3 nucleotides are TGTGCCAGCTCCCCCAGACTGGGCAATGAGCAGTTCTTC. Amino acid sequence: CASSPRLGNEQFF.

J is TRBJ2-7 and V is TRBV5-1; 9 nucleotides agree with TRBD2. The CDR3 spans 18 residues. The J segment lost 0 bases and the V segment lost 3 bases, leaving 13 bases of the junction unmatched. Germline assignment: CDR1 SGHRS and CDR2 YFSETQ. The CDR3 here is CASSYAVGGGGDSYEQYF. The CDR3 region has the DNA TGCGCCAGCAGCTATGCGGTTGGTGGCGGGGGGGACTCCTACGAGCAGTACTTC.

The chain links TRBV19 to TRBJ1-2; 7 bases map to TRBD1. The CDR3 is 13 residues long. CDR1 is LNHDA, CDR2 SQIVND, per germline (reference sequence). Losses at the gene ends were 8 bases for V and 3 bases for J; bases not matched to a gene: 6. The CDR3 loop is CASDTGAYYGYTF. The CDR3 region has the DNA TGTGCCAGTGATACAGGGGCTTACTATGGCTACACCTTC.

V and J are TRBV3-1 (or the pseudogene TRBV3-2) and TRBJ1-2, with 7 bases identical to TRBD1. With 2 bases clipped from V and 4 bases from J, the junction kept 4 bases outside the gene matches. There are 14 residues in the CDR3. In germline, CDR1 is LGHDT, CDR2 YNNKEL (reference sequence). This CDR3 reads CASSQSGTAYGYTF. Written as DNA, the CDR3 is TGTGCCAGCAGCCAATCCGGGACAGCCTATGGCTACACCTTC.

The V gene is TRBV18, the J gene TRBJ1-2; D is undetermined. The germline gives CDR1 KGHSH, CDR2 LQKENI. The CDR3 spans 15 residues. The ends were cut back, 3 bases at V and 4 bases at J, with 15 bases in the middle. The CDR3 loop reads CASSPNQLAVYGYTF. As DNA, the CDR3 is TGTGCCAGCTCACCTAACCAGTTAGCGGTCTATGGCTACACCTTC.

The V and J genes are TRBV30 and TRBJ1-6; the match to TRBD1 covers 8 bases. The length of the CDR3 is 13 residues. The V segment lost 3 bases and the J segment 8 bases; nucleotides outside the gene matches: 3. Looked up from germline, CDR1 is GTSNPN and CDR2 is SVGIG (reference sequence). The CDR3 region has the DNA TGTGCCTGGAGGGGACAGGAGTATTCACCCCTCCACTTT. This gives the protein CAWRGQEYSPLHF.

J is TRBJ1-1 and V is TRBV11-2, with D possibly being TRBD1 (5 bases). Germline assignment: CDR1 SGHAT and CDR2 FQNNGV. Trimming removed 0 bases from V and 0 bases from J, with 20 bases in between. This CDR3 spans 19 amino acids. The CDR3 coding sequence is TGTGCCAGCAGCTTAGACCTTACCGCAGCCGGGGGTATGAACACTGAAGCTTTCTTT. It encodes CASSLDLTAAGGMNTEAFF.

In nucleotides, the CDR3 is TGTGCCAGCAGCTCGGACAGGGGTAAAGGTGAAAAACTGTTTTTT. It is translated as CASSSDRGKGEKLFF. The chain links TRBV11-2 to TRBJ1-4; the match to TRBD1 covers 9 bases. This CDR3 contains 15 residues. Germline trimming cut 4 bases from V and 7 bases from J; bases unmatched to any gene: 7. Germline CDR1 reads SGHAT; CDR2 reads FQNNGV.

In regard to this clone: The sample has other DNA sequences that encode this CDR3 too. The rearrangement joins TRBV18 to TRBJ1-5, with a possible D match to TRBD1 (6 bases). CDR1 and CDR2 from the germline V gene are KGHSH and LQKENI. Trimming left V 2 bases short and J 4 bases short, with 6 bases between. This CDR3 region has 13 residues. CDR3 residues: CASSPDRNQPQHF. CDR3 DNA: TGTGCCAGCTCACCAGACAGGAATCAGCCCCAGCATTTT.

The DNA of the CDR3 is TGTGCCAGCAGCTTAGCCAACAGGGGTCGGACTGAAGCTTTCTTT. It translates to CASSLANRGRTEAFF. This chain uses TRBV11-2 with TRBJ1-1; 7 positions agree with TRBD1. After removal of 1 base from V and 5 bases from J, the junction contained 7 bases not matched to a gene. The CDR3 totals 15 residues. The V gene's germline CDR1 is SGHAT and CDR2 FQNNGV.

Here the CDR3 DNA reads TGTGCCAGTAGTAAAGGGACAGGTTTCAACTATGGCTACACCTTC. This encodes CASSKGTGFNYGYTF. The chain is built from TRBV19 and TRBJ1-2, with TRBD1 matching over 8 bases. Per germline, CDR1 LNHDA and CDR2 SQIVND (reference sequence). This CDR3 comprises 15 residues. With 4 bases clipped from V and 2 bases from J, the junction kept 6 bases outside the gene matches.

The genes are TRBV19 and TRBJ1-5; D perhaps matches TRBD1 (5 bases). Germline V gene sequence: CDR1 LNHDA, CDR2 SQIVND (reference sequence). The CDR3 consists of 17 residues. V was shortened by 5 bases and J by 0 bases, with 17 bases between the two germline ends. The CDR3 is CASSVRDSSYSNQPQHF. The CDR3 DNA sequence: TGTGCCAGTAGTGTCCGGGACTCATCTTATAGCAATCAGCCCCAGCATTTT.

The chain has TRBV10-3 and TRBJ2-7; D possibly corresponds to TRBD1 (7 bases). The CDR3 is 15 residues long. With 6 bases removed from V and 3 bases from J, the gap between germline ends came to 18 bases. In germline, CDR1 is ENHRY, CDR2 SYGVKD. The CDR3 here is CAIREEGQSLYEQYF. The CDR3 DNA reads TGTGCCATCAGGGAGGAGGGACAGAGCCTCTACGAGCAGTACTTC.

The V call is TRBV7-2, the J call TRBJ2-7, with TRBD2 matching 10 bases. Losses at the gene ends were 3 bases for V and 3 bases for J; bases not matched to a gene: 2. Germline CDR1 and CDR2: SGHTA and FQGNSA. CDR3 length: 14 residues. The CDR3 DNA reads TGTGCCAGCAGCTTCACTAGCGGGGACTACGAGCAGTACTTC. It yields the protein CASSFTSGDYEQYF.